What follows are 19 T cell receptor beta chains derived from one specimen sequenced in a study of blood T cell repertoires in COVID-19. Assay used: immunoSEQ multiplex PCR; TCRdb lists only in-frame clones, some missing. The sample shows 310,000 or so clones, around 91% of them seen only once. What was sequenced was PBMCs or T cells enriched from blood (not recorded which). The source of these receptors is a woman in her 40s who had recovered from COVID-19.

This clone was counted only a few times. This chain links TRBV3-1 (or the pseudogene TRBV3-2) with TRBJ2-1, with TRBD2 identical over 7 bases. This CDR3 is 16 amino acids long. Trimming removed 1 base from V and 4 bases from J; junction bases left unmatched: 7. Germline V gene lookup returns CDR1 LGHDT and CDR2 YNNKEL (reference sequence). The CDR3: CASSQGWAGAYNEQFF. CDR3 DNA: TGTGCCAGCAGCCAAGGGTGGGCGGGAGCTTACAATGAGCAGTTCTTC.

The chain joins TRBV7-2 to TRBJ2-2; D not resolved. Germline V gene lookup returns CDR1 SGHTA and CDR2 FQGNSA. This CDR3 has 16 residues. Between the trimmed V and J ends, which lost 1 base and 6 bases, there was a span of 15 bases. The CDR3 loop reads CASSLVPVKRSGELFF. For the CDR3, the DNA is TGTGCCAGCAGCTTAGTTCCCGTCAAGCGATCCGGGGAGCTGTTTTTT.

The chain employs TRBV10-3 and TRBJ1-2; D may be TRBD1 (5 bases). CDR3 length: 13 amino acids. The germline V and J ends were trimmed by 6 bases and 2 bases, with 10 bases remaining between them. Germline CDR1 is ENHRY and CDR2 is SYGVKD. The CDR3 sequence: CAIRDTTNYGYTF. Written as DNA, the CDR3 is TGTGCCATCAGGGACACGACGAACTATGGCTACACCTTC.

The genes are TRBV2 and TRBJ1-6; no firm D call. This CDR3 spans 12 amino acids. Trimming stripped 6 bases from V and 7 bases from J, with 7 bases between. The germline V gene encodes CDR1 SNHLY and CDR2 FYNNEI. CDR3 bases: TGTGCCAGCAGGTCGGGGAATTCACCCCTCCACTTT. Encoded protein: CASRSGNSPLHF.

This chain connects TRBV24-1 to TRBJ1-2, with D perhaps matching TRBD1 (6 bases). Trimming shortened V by 5 bases and J by 2 bases, and 11 bases separated the two germline ends. The CDR3 runs 14 residues. Germline V lookup: CDR1 KGHDR, CDR2 SFDVKD. The CDR3 protein is CATSGRGTNYGYTF. Here the CDR3 DNA reads TGTGCCACCAGTGGCAGGGGAACCAACTATGGCTACACCTTC.

The chain carries TRBV13 and TRBJ2-4; 13 bases agree with TRBD2. Losses at the gene ends were 4 bases for V and 10 bases for J; bases not matched to a gene: 10. The CDR3 consists of 16 residues. Germline assignment: CDR1 PRHDT and CDR2 FYEKMQ (reference sequence). CDR3 in DNA: TGTGCCAGCAGCTCCCGGACTAGCGGGAGAGGCTGGATTCAGTACTTC. It codes for CASSSRTSGRGWIQYF.

This sequence joins TRBV3-1 (or the pseudogene TRBV3-2) and TRBJ2-7; perhaps TRBD2 as D (6 bases). There are 14 residues in the CDR3. The germline CDR1 and CDR2 sequences are LGHDT and YNNKEL (reference sequence). V lost 1 base, J lost 4 bases, and 11 bases lay in between. Here the CDR3 reads CASSQVAGRYEQYF. The CDR3 coding sequence is TGTGCCAGCAGCCAAGTTGCAGGGAGGTACGAGCAGTACTTC.

The V and J genes are TRBV5-8 and TRBJ2-7; 11 bases fit TRBD1. The V and J ends lost 1 base and 0 bases, in that order; junction bases with no gene match: 6. CDR3 length equals 17 residues. From germline, CDR1 is SGHTS and CDR2 YDEGEE. The CDR3 DNA follows: TGTGCCAGCAGCTTGTTCCTGGGGACAGGGGGCTCCTACGAGCAGTACTTC. This codes for CASSLFLGTGGSYEQYF.

The rearrangement links TRBV2 to TRBJ2-7; a weak D match, TRBD2 (6 bases). V gave up 5 bases and J gave up 0 bases, with 11 bases separating them. The CDR3 loop spans 14 amino acids. The germline V gene encodes CDR1 SNHLY and CDR2 FYNNEI. The CDR3 coding sequence is TGTGCCAGCAGTTTAGCGGTGAGCTCCTACGAGCAGTACTTC. Translating gives CASSLAVSSYEQYF.

The chain employs TRBV14 and TRBJ1-5, with D perhaps matching TRBD1 (5 bases). Per the germline V gene, CDR1 is SGHDN and CDR2 is FVKESK. CDR3 size: 17 residues. V was pared by 0 bases and J by 0 bases, with 12 bases between. CDR3 amino acids: CASSQEGPGHSNQPQHF. The CDR3 DNA reads as TGTGCCAGCAGCCAAGAGGGGCCAGGACATAGCAATCAGCCCCAGCATTTT.

This clone was recorded a few times. The same CDR3 can be traced to other DNA sequences in this sample. The rearrangement joins TRBV7-9 to TRBJ1-1, with 8 bases aligning to TRBD1. In germline, CDR1 is SEHNR, CDR2 FQNEAQ (reference sequence). This CDR3 region has 15 residues. Losses at the gene ends were 5 bases for V and 0 bases for J; bases not matched to a gene: 5. Here the CDR3 reads CASSPRQGMNTEAFF. CDR3 nucleotides: TGTGCCAGCAGCCCCCGACAGGGGATGAACACTGAAGCTTTCTTT.

The gene calls are TRBV9 and TRBJ2-5; no definite D call. Germline V CDR1 and CDR2: SGDLS, YYNGEE. The ends were cut back, 3 bases at V and 2 bases at J, with 14 bases in the middle. The CDR3 loop spans 15 amino acids. CDR3 protein: CASSAPRPGQETQYF. Written as DNA, the CDR3 is TGTGCCAGCAGCGCGCCCCGTCCAGGACAAGAGACCCAGTACTTC.

The gene calls are TRBV19 and TRBJ2-1, with no clear D. V lost 1 base, J lost 8 bases, and 15 bases lay in between. The CDR3 runs to 15 residues. Per the germline V gene, CDR1 is LNHDA and CDR2 is SQIVND (reference sequence). CDR3 in DNA: TGTGCCAGTAGTATAGCCGGGTTGGGTGGCGATGAGCAGTTCTTC. This sequence encodes CASSIAGLGGDEQFF.

This chain connects TRBV7-2 to TRBJ1-2; 7 bases are a match to TRBD1. Germline V lookup: CDR1 SGHTA, CDR2 FQGNSA. The CDR3 totals 15 residues. After removal of 1 base from V and 5 bases from J, the junction contained 7 bases not matched to a gene. The CDR3: CASSLGIGGEYGYTF. The CDR3, as DNA: TGTGCCAGCAGCTTAGGGATAGGGGGCGAGTATGGCTACACCTTC.

The rearrangement uses TRBV7-8 and TRBJ2-1; 8 positions match TRBD2. V shed 1 base, J shed 11 bases, and the junction held 19 bases outside the gene matches. The CDR3 is made up of 18 amino acids. Germline values: CDR1 SGHVS, CDR2 FQNEAQ. As DNA, the CDR3 is TGTGCCAGCAGCTTAGATCCGTCCGGGGGGGCCTGGTTTGATAAGCAGTTCTTC. Amino acids: CASSLDPSGGAWFDKQFF.

The chain recombines TRBV7-3 with TRBJ2-1, with 7 bases identical to TRBD1. The germline V gene encodes CDR1 SGHTA and CDR2 FQGTGA. V gave up 5 bases and J gave up 7 bases; unmatched junction bases: 2. The CDR3 has 12 residues. The CDR3 DNA reads as TGTGCCAGCAGCCAGACAGGGAATGAGCAGTTCTTC. Amino acid sequence: CASSQTGNEQFF.

The J gene is TRBJ2-3, the V gene TRBV19, with TRBD2 matching 8 bases. The V gene's germline CDR1 is LNHDA and CDR2 SQIVND (reference sequence). This CDR3 comprises 20 residues. Trimming removed 3 bases from V and 0 bases from J; junction bases left unmatched: 17. The CDR3 DNA reads as TGTGCCAGTAGTATTCGGCTGGCCGGGGGGGGAGGGTTTAGCACAGATACGCAGTATTTT. This gives the protein CASSIRLAGGGGFSTDTQYF.

In DNA form, the CDR3 reads TGTGCCTGGAGTAACGGACACCTCTACGAGCAGTACTTC. Its protein is CAWSNGHLYEQYF. The rearrangement uses TRBV30 and TRBJ2-7; D might be TRBD1 (5 bases). This CDR3 comprises 13 residues. Germline V gene sequence: CDR1 GTSNPN, CDR2 SVGIG (reference sequence). V shed 2 bases and J shed 3 bases, with 11 bases lying between them.

The chain recombines TRBV5-4 with TRBJ2-6; TRBD1 is a possible D gene (6 bases). The V gene lost 0 bases and the J gene lost 1 base, with 11 bases spanning the gap. Germline V gene lookup returns CDR1 SGHNT and CDR2 YYREEE (reference sequence). The CDR3 is 17 amino acids. CDR3 region: CASSLAPTGSGANVLTF. Written as DNA, the CDR3 is TGTGCCAGCAGCTTGGCTCCTACAGGGTCTGGGGCCAACGTCCTGACTTTC.